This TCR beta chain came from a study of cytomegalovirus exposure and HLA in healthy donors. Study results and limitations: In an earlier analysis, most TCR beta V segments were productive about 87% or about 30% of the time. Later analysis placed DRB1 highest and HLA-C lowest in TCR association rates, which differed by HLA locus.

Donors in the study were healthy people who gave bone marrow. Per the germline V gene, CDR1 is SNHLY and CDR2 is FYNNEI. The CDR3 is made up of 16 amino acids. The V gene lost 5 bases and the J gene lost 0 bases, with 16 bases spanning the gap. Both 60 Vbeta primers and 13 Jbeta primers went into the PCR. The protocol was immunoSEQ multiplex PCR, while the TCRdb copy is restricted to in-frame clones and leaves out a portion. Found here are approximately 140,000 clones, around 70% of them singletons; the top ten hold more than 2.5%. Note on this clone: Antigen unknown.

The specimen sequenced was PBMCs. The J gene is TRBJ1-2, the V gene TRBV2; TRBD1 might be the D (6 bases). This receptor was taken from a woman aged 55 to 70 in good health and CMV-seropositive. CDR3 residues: CASSRDAQGSNYGYTF. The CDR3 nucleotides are TGTGCCAGCAGTAGAGACGCACAGGGCTCTAACTATGGCTACACCTTC.